This T cell receptor (beta chain) emerged from a study of PD-1 blockade in classical Hodgkin lymphoma. The study, taken as a whole, reports: TCR diversity at baseline was reported to be reduced in newly diagnosed patients relative to healthy donors.

As for this clone: Its antigen is as yet unknown.

Profiled with immunoSEQ multiplex PCR; TCRdb holds only in-frame clones, not every one. The sample comprises about 5,000 clones, over 75% of which are singletons, and 13% to 15% rests with the top ten. Time point: newly diagnosed, previously untreated cHL patient sample. Thawed PBMCs underwent magnetic negative selection to obtain purified CD8+ T cells. PBMCs from patients with newly diagnosed, untreated classical Hodgkin lymphoma served as a comparison group for the relapsed/refractory trial patients. This clonotype was sampled from a human donor with classical Hodgkin lymphoma. Sequencing input: CD8+ T cells from blood.

CDR3 nucleotides: TGTGCCTGGAGTGGGGAGGGAACGGGTGTAGGCTACACCTTC. The encoded protein is CAWSGEGTGVGYTF. The chain carries TRBV30 and TRBJ1-2; D uncertain. CDR1 is GTSNPN, CDR2 SVGIG, per germline (reference sequence). The ends were cut back, 1 base at V and 8 bases at J, with 17 bases in the middle. The CDR3 spans 14 residues. The entire variable domain, with the rest obtained from reference TRBV30 and TRBJ1-2, is as follows: SQTIHQWPATLVQPVGSPLSLECTVEGTSNPNLYWYRQAAGRGLQLLFYSVGIGQISSEVPQNLSASRPQDRQFILSSKKLLLSDSGFYLCAWSGEGTGVGYTFGSGTRLTVV.